Shown below are 27 T cell receptor beta chains from a single sample sequenced in a study of blood T cell repertoires in COVID-19. The method was immunoSEQ multiplex PCR; TCRdb's version includes in-frame clones alone and lacks a portion of them. The sample gives about 24,000 clones, about 91% of which show up once; 25% to 35% is in the top ten. Source material: peripheral blood. These receptors came from a man aged 65 to 79 with active COVID-19.

The chain couples TRBV7-9 to TRBJ2-7; TRBD2 might be the D (5 bases). The CDR3 totals 16 residues. V was pared by 6 bases and J by 5 bases, with 23 bases between. The germline CDR1 and CDR2 sequences are SEHNR and FQNEAQ (reference sequence). CDR3 DNA: TGTGCCAGCAGTCCCACCGCGTGGCAGGTGACTAACGAGCAGTACTTC. Translation gives CASSPTAWQVTNEQYF.

The genes are TRBV15 and TRBJ2-5; 9 positions match TRBD1. Germline-derived CDR1 and CDR2 are LNHNV and YYDKDF (reference sequence). V was pared by 3 bases and J by 1 base, with 0 bases of the junction left unmatched. CDR3 size: 14 residues. DNA of the CDR3: TGTGCCACCAGCAGGGACAGGGGCCAAGAGACCCAGTACTTC. It codes for CATSRDRGQETQYF. Together with reference TRBV15 and TRBJ2-5, the CDR3 gives the full variable domain: DAMVIQNPRYQVTQFGKPVTLSCSQTLNHNVMYWYQQKSSQAPKLLFHYYDKDFNNEADTPDNFQSRRPNTSFCFLDIRSPGLGDTAMYLCATSRDRGQETQYFGPGTRLLVL.

The chain uses TRBV18 and TRBJ2-7, with 7 bases lining up with TRBD2. The J segment lost 0 bases and the V segment lost 3 bases, leaving 8 bases of the junction unmatched. CDR1 and CDR2 from the germline V gene are KGHSH and LQKENI. The CDR3 loop spans 16 amino acids. This CDR3 is CASSPGLAANSYEQYF. CDR3 DNA: TGTGCCAGCTCACCTGGGCTAGCGGCTAACTCCTACGAGCAGTACTTC.

The DNA for the CDR3 is TGTGCCAGCAGCGTAGCTTCGGGAGAGACCCAGTACTTC. This translates into CASSVASGETQYF. V is TRBV9 and J is TRBJ2-5; D gene unclear. Per germline, CDR1 SGDLS and CDR2 YYNGEE. Trimming took off 0 bases at V and 4 bases at J, with 7 bases between the two ends. This CDR3 contains 13 residues.

The J gene is TRBJ1-3, the V gene TRBV9, with no clear D. This CDR3 comprises 15 residues. V shed 2 bases and J shed 1 base, with 10 bases lying between them. CDR1 and CDR2 (germline): SGDLS, YYNGEE. The CDR3 DNA reads as TGTGCCAGCAGCGTCGGTTGGACTTCTGGAAACACCATATATTTT. It codes for CASSVGWTSGNTIYF.

This clone has a single count. The genes are TRBV19 and TRBJ2-3; 10 bases are shared with TRBD1. The V segment lost 10 bases and the J segment 3 bases; nucleotides outside the gene matches: 7. The CDR3 spans 14 residues. Germline values: CDR1 LNHDA, CDR2 SQIVND (reference sequence). For the CDR3, the DNA is TGTGCCACCCGGACAGGGGGTGGGACAGATACGCAGTATTTT. This encodes CATRTGGGTDTQYF.

In DNA, the CDR3 is TGTGCCAGTAGTATAGATTACGGGGGAGGACGCACCGGGGAGCTGTTTTTT. Encoded protein: CASSIDYGGGRTGELFF. J is TRBJ2-2 and V is TRBV19, with D perhaps matching TRBD2 (6 bases). Germline V gene data show CDR1 as LNHDA and CDR2 as SQIVND (reference sequence). Trimming left V 0 bases short and J 4 bases short, with 15 bases between. The CDR3 is 17 amino acids. Full variable domain (outside the CDR3, taken from reference TRBV19 and TRBJ2-2): DGGITQSPKYLFRKEGQNVTLSCEQNLNHDAMYWYRQDPGQGLRLIYYSQIVNDFQKGDIAEGYSVSREKKESFPLTVTSAQKNPTAFYLCASSIDYGGGRTGELFFGEGSRLTVL.

The chain joins TRBV7-9 to TRBJ2-3; 11 bases are shared with TRBD2. CDR3 size: 16 residues. V lost 1 base and J lost 6; bases outside the gene matches: 6. The germline CDR1 and CDR2 sequences are SEHNR and FQNEAQ (reference sequence). The CDR3 DNA is TGTGCCAGCAGCTTAGGTCTAGCGGGAGGCGGGGATACGCAGTATTTT. It is translated as CASSLGLAGGGDTQYF.

The gene calls are TRBV28 and TRBJ2-5, with 9 bases aligning to TRBD1. The germline CDR1 and CDR2 sequences are MDHEN and SYDVKM. V was clipped by 4 bases and J by 6 bases; unmatched bases: 12. This CDR3 contains 16 residues. The CDR3 loop reads CASSSHSTGGKKTQYF. Written as DNA, the CDR3 is TGTGCCAGCAGTTCACATTCGACAGGGGGTAAGAAGACCCAGTACTTC.

The V and J genes are TRBV27 and TRBJ1-2; D is possibly TRBD1 (6 bases). Germline V gene data show CDR1 as MNHEY and CDR2 as SMNVEV (reference sequence). The CDR3 length is 17 residues. The ends were cut back, 6 bases at V and 7 bases at J, with 27 bases in the middle. The CDR3: CASSSLALGGSMRGYTF. In DNA, the CDR3 is TGTGCCAGCAGCTCCCTCGCTTTAGGGGGATCTATGCGTGGCTACACCTTC.

The V and J genes are TRBV6-5 and TRBJ1-4; D is unresolved. Per the germline V gene, CDR1 is MNHEY and CDR2 is SVGAGI. There are 13 residues in the CDR3. With 2 bases removed from V and 6 bases from J, the gap between germline ends came to 7 bases. For the CDR3, the DNA is TGTGCCAGCAGTTACGGCCCGTATGAAAAACTGTTTTTT. It codes for CASSYGPYEKLFF.

This rearrangement joins TRBV14 to TRBJ2-5; possible D gene TRBD1, 6 bases. Trimming took 2 bases from V and 3 from J, leaving 10 bases between them. The CDR3 sequence is 14 residues long. The germline V gene has CDR1 SGHDN and CDR2 FVKESK. In DNA, the CDR3 is TGTGCCAGCAGCCAAATGGACAGAAAAGAGACCCAGTACTTC. Its protein is CASSQMDRKETQYF. Drawing the rest from reference TRBV14 and TRBJ2-5, the complete variable domain is EAGVTQFPSHSVIEKGQTVTLRCDPISGHDNLYWYRRVMGKEIKFLLHFVKESKQDESGMPNNRFLAERTGGTYSTLKVQPAELEDSGVYFCASSQMDRKETQYFGPGTRLLVL.

This chain joins TRBV4-3 and TRBJ2-1; D may be TRBD2 (7 bases). The V end was cut by 0 bases, the J end by 6 bases, with 21 bases between. CDR1 and CDR2 (germline): LGHNA, YSLEER. The CDR3 totals 18 residues. The CDR3 region is CASSQEPAGAGALNEQFF. CDR3 sequence (DNA): TGCGCCAGCAGCCAAGAACCGGCGGGGGCGGGGGCCCTCAATGAGCAGTTCTTC.

This rearrangement joins TRBV7-2 to TRBJ1-2, with 8 nucleotides matching TRBD1. Unmatched junction bases numbered 6, after V lost 1 base and J lost 8 bases. The V gene's germline CDR1 is SGHTA and CDR2 FQGNSA. This CDR3 has 14 residues. DNA of the CDR3: TGTGCCAGCAGCTTAGATGCGACAGGGGTAGGCTACACCTTC. It translates to CASSLDATGVGYTF.

V and J are TRBV6-5 and TRBJ1-1, with TRBD1 matching 7 bases. This CDR3 has 14 residues. The V gene end was trimmed by 6 bases and the J gene end by 10 bases; junction bases not matched to a gene: 14. The germline gives CDR1 MNHEY, CDR2 SVGAGI. The CDR3 here is CASRRTGFGLGAFF. Here the CDR3 DNA reads TGTGCCAGCAGACGGACAGGTTTCGGGCTTGGAGCTTTCTTT.

There are a few counts of this clone. J is TRBJ1-3 and V is TRBV7-9; D gene uncertain. V dropped 6 bases and J dropped 0 bases, with 9 bases sitting between them. The germline CDR1 and CDR2 sequences are SEHNR and FQNEAQ (reference sequence). The CDR3 is 14 amino acids. The CDR3: CASRHGGSGNTIYF. As DNA, the CDR3 is TGTGCCAGCAGGCATGGAGGCTCTGGAAACACCATATATTTT. Based on the CDR3 plus reference TRBV7-9 and TRBJ1-3, the full variable domain is DTGVSQNPRHKITKRGQNVTFRCDPISEHNRLYWYRQTLGQGPEFLTYFQNEAQLEKSRLLSDRFSAERPKGSFSTLEIQRTEQGDSAMYLCASRHGGSGNTIYFGEGSWLTVV.

The gene calls are TRBV5-1 and TRBJ2-7, with 7 bases matching TRBD1. J lost 3 bases, V lost 0 bases, and 3 bases had no gene match. CDR1 SGHRS and CDR2 YFSETQ come from the germline V gene. This CDR3 region has 14 residues. The CDR3 DNA follows: TGCGCCAGCAGCTTGGCCAGGGGGAACTACGAGCAGTACTTC. Translating it yields CASSLARGNYEQYF.

The chain joins TRBV28 to TRBJ1-3; 8 bases are shared with TRBD1. The CDR3 totals 19 residues. The trim removed 8 bases at V and 2 bases at J, leaving 20 bases unmatched. Per germline, CDR1 MDHEN and CDR2 SYDVKM. The CDR3 protein is CASHSLGQGAAGAGNTIYF. In DNA form, the CDR3 reads TGTGCCAGCCACAGTTTAGGGCAGGGGGCAGCCGGAGCTGGAAACACCATATATTTT.

This chain connects TRBV24-1 to TRBJ2-1, with 10 nucleotides matching TRBD1. This CDR3 is built from 14 residues. Germline V gives CDR1 KGHDR, CDR2 SFDVKD. Trimming cost V 6 bases and J 10 bases; bases outside gene matches: 8. The CDR3 reads CATSRGQGIGEQFF. In nucleotides, the CDR3 is TGTGCCACCAGTAGGGGACAGGGGATTGGCGAGCAGTTCTTC.

The rearrangement joins TRBV24-1 to TRBJ2-4; D may be TRBD2 (6 bases). Trimming took 2 bases from V and 9 from J, leaving 7 bases between them. CDR3 size: 12 residues. Germline CDR1 is KGHDR and CDR2 is SFDVKD. The CDR3 nucleotides read TGTGCCACCAGTGATTGGGGAGGCATTCAGTACTTC. It is translated as CATSDWGGIQYF.

The chain is built from TRBV9 and TRBJ2-7; TRBD1 is a possible D gene (5 bases). Germline V gene sequence: CDR1 SGDLS, CDR2 YYNGEE. V was cut by 0 bases and J by 4 bases, with 23 bases left in between. This CDR3 has 18 amino acids. The CDR3 sequence: CASSVAVRVRVLGYEQYF. The CDR3 bases are TGTGCCAGCAGCGTAGCAGTCAGGGTAAGGGTTCTTGGGTACGAGCAGTACTTC. Drawing the rest from reference TRBV9 and TRBJ2-7, the complete variable domain is DSGVTQTPKHLITATGQRVTLRCSPRSGDLSVYWYQQSLDQGLQFLIQYYNGEERAKGNILERFSAQQFPDLHSELNLSSLELGDSALYFCASSVAVRVRVLGYEQYFGPGTRLTVT.

The chain is built from TRBV12-3 or TRBV12-4 and TRBJ2-1; TRBD2 is a possible D gene (5 bases). Deletions cut 8 bases from V and 10 bases from J, with 12 bases between. This CDR3 comprises 11 residues. This chain's CDR3 is CASGLSGEQFF. The CDR3 nucleotides are TGTGCCAGCGGACTCTCGGGAGAGCAGTTCTTC.

V is TRBV27 and J is TRBJ2-6; 8 nucleotides line up with TRBD1. The V gene end was trimmed by 2 bases and the J gene end by 0 bases; junction bases not matched to a gene: 3. From germline, CDR1 is MNHEY and CDR2 SMNVEV (reference sequence). The CDR3 loop spans 17 amino acids. The CDR3 DNA reads TGTGCCAGCAGTTTACAGGGGGCCCCCTCTGGGGCCAACGTCCTGACTTTC. This codes for CASSLQGAPSGANVLTF.

The chain links TRBV5-1 to TRBJ1-1; 7 positions match TRBD1. The V segment lost 0 bases and the J segment 3 bases; nucleotides outside the gene matches: 8. The CDR3 sequence is 16 residues long. In germline, CDR1 is SGHRS, CDR2 YFSETQ. CDR3 sequence: CASSLARGGIHTEAFF. As DNA, the CDR3 is TGCGCCAGCAGCTTGGCCAGAGGGGGCATCCACACTGAAGCTTTCTTT.

J is TRBJ2-3 and V is TRBV14; 9 bases agree with TRBD2. The CDR3 contains 17 residues. V dropped 0 bases and J dropped 3; count of bases not matched to a gene: 7. Germline values: CDR1 SGHDN, CDR2 FVKESK. CDR3 loop: CASSQDPGLARTDTQYF. DNA for the CDR3: TGTGCCAGCAGCCAAGATCCCGGACTAGCGCGGACAGATACGCAGTATTTT.

The chain couples TRBV5-1 to TRBJ1-2; D uncertain. Trimming left V 4 bases short and J 8 bases short, with 15 bases between. CDR3 length: 13 amino acids. Germline V CDR1 and CDR2: SGHRS, YFSETQ. CDR3 amino acids: CASSQQPGIGYTF. CDR3 coding DNA: TGCGCCAGCAGCCAGCAGCCGGGGATAGGCTACACCTTC.

This chain connects TRBV6-5 to TRBJ2-5, with a tentative D call TRBD1 (5 bases). This CDR3 spans 13 amino acids. The germline V gene encodes CDR1 MNHEY and CDR2 SVGAGI. V gave up 9 bases and J gave up 2 bases, with 13 bases separating them. The CDR3 sequence is CASRGRPQETQYF. CDR3 in DNA: TGTGCCAGTAGGGGAAGGCCACAAGAGACCCAGTACTTC.